This T cell receptor (beta chain) appears in the sequencing data of a study of T cell responses to AZD1222 COVID-19 vaccine. With regard to this clone: No antigen is known for it.

Germline loops: CDR1 SGHDT, CDR2 YYEEEE. V lost 0 bases to trimming and J lost 2 bases, with 12 bases between them. The CDR3 covers 15 residues. The repertoire was sequenced with immunoSEQ multiplex PCR; TCRdb's copy has only in-frame clones and lacks some. This sample has about 180,000 clones, with 80% to 90% found just once. Study-level findings and limits: Clonal diversity was possibly underestimated; the donors were predominantly white British and more often female. Nearly half of unique spike-specific TCRs reportedly avoided B.1.351 and B.1.1.7 mutated regions.

The sequenced sample was peripheral blood, obtained 28 days after the second dose of the MenACWY control vaccine. The receptor was derived from an adult who received the MenACWY meningococcal vaccine as a control. The chain carries TRBV5-6 and TRBJ2-7; unclear D gene. CDR3 protein: CASSLDGRSTYEQYF. CDR3 coding DNA: TGTGCCAGCAGCTTGGACGGCAGATCCACCTACGAGCAGTACTTC.